Listed below are T cell receptor beta chains from one sample, sequenced in a study of blood T cell repertoires in COVID-19. Sequencing used immunoSEQ multiplex PCR; TCRdb keeps in-frame clones, though not all of them. The data show over 110,000 clones, with around 79% seen just once and around 3.3% held by the top ten. Sequenced material: peripheral blood. The receptors were sampled from a man aged 60 to 75 with acute or convalescent COVID-19. The CDR3 runs from the conserved cysteine through the conserved F or W. The D gene is left open where the match is weak. For some rows the clone size is stated as once, few or many, or as a class when expanded; others skip it.

-,TRBJ1-4,TRBD1,TRBV5-4,CASSPNVGQGNEKLFF,TGTGCCAGCAGCCCTAACGTCGGACAGGGTAATGAAAAACTGTTTTTT
-,TRBJ2-1,TRBD2,TRBV2,CASSEGLAGVSEQFF,TGTGCCAGCAGTGAAGGACTAGCGGGAGTCAGTGAGCAGTTCTTC
-,TRBJ1-2,TRBD1,TRBV28,CASSPHRDRAAYGYTF,TGTGCCAGCAGTCCGCACCGGGACAGGGCTGCCTATGGCTACACCTTC
few,TRBJ2-1,TRBD2,TRBV19,CASSLAGGNEQFF,TGTGCCAGTAGCTTAGCGGGAGGGAATGAGCAGTTCTTC
-,TRBJ1-1,-,TRBV11-2,CASSSQGRGTEAFF,TGTGCCAGCAGCTCGCAGGGTAGAGGCACTGAAGCTTTCTTT
-,TRBJ1-2,-,TRBV6-2/TRBV6-3,CASSYVREGGYTF,TGTGCCAGCAGTTATGTCAGGGAAGGCGGCTACACCTTC
-,TRBJ2-7,TRBD1,TRBV9,CASSPTGGYEQYF,TGTGCCAGCAGCCCCACAGGGGGCTACGAGCAGTACTTC
-,TRBJ1-2,TRBD1,TRBV29-1,CSVAHSGTGAGGYTF,TGCAGCGTTGCCCATTCCGGGACAGGGGCAGGTGGCTACACCTTC
-,TRBJ2-5,TRBD1,TRBV19,CASSATTGGETQYF,TGTGCCAGTAGTGCCACGACAGGGGGGGAGACCCAGTACTTC
-,TRBJ2-4,-,TRBV7-2,CASSFGGNIQYF,TGTGCCAGCAGCTTTGGCGGAAACATTCAGTACTTC
-,TRBJ1-1,TRBD1,TRBV6-2/TRBV6-3,CASSRLGQGSAEAFF,TGTGCCAGCAGTCGTTTGGGACAGGGTAGTGCTGAAGCTTTCTTT